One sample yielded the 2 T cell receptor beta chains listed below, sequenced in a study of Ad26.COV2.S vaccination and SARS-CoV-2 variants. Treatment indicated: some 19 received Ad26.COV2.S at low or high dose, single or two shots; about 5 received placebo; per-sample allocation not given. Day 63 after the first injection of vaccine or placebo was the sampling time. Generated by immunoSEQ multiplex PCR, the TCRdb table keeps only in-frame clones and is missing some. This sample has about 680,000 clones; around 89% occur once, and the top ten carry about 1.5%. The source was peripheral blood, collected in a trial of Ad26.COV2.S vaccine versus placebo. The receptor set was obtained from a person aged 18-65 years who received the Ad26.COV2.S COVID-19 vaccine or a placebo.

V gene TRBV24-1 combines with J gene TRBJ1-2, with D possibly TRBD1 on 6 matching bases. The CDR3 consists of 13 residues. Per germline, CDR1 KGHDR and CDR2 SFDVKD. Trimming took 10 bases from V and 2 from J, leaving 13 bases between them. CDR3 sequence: CATQGTPNYGYTF. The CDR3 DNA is TGTGCCACTCAAGGGACACCCAACTATGGCTACACCTTC.

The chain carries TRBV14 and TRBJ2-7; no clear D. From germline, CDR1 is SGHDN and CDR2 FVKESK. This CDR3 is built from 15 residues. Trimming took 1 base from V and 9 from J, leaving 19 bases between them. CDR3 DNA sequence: TGTGCCAGCAGCCAAGTCGACGGCAGTCGAATTGGGCAGTACTTC. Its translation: CASSQVDGSRIGQYF.